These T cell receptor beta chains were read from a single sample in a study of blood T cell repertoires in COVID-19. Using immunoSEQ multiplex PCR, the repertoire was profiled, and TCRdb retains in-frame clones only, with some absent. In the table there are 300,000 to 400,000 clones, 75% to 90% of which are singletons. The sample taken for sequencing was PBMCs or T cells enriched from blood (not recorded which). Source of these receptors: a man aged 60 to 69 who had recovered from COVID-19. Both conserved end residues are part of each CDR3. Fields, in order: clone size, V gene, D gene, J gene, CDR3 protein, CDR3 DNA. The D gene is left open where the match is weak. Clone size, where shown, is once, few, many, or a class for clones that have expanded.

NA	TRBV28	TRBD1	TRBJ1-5	CASSLPQTGLGHSNQPQHF	TGTGCCAGCAGTTTGCCCCAGACAGGGCTGGGGCATAGCAATCAGCCCCAGCATTTT
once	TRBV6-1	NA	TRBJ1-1	CASSEVHRVMNTEAFF	TGTGCCAGCAGTGAAGTCCACAGAGTCATGAACACTGAAGCTTTCTTT
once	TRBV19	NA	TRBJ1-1	CASSPRTPGGRDTEAFF	TGTGCCAGTAGTCCTCGTACGCCCGGGGGGCGCGACACTGAAGCTTTCTTT
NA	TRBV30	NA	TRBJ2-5	CAWSGYAAMRYF	TGTGCCTGGAGTGGGTACGCGGCTATGCGGTACTTC
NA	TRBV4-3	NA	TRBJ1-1	CASSQGSGLNTEAFF	TGCGCCAGCAGCCAAGGCTCAGGGTTGAACACTGAAGCTTTCTTT
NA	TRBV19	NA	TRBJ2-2	CASSIAGNTGELFF	TGTGCCAGTAGTATTGCAGGGAACACCGGGGAGCTGTTTTTT
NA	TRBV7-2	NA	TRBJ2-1	CASSLVASYDNEQFF	TGTGCCAGCAGCTTAGTGGCTAGCTACGACAATGAGCAGTTCTTC
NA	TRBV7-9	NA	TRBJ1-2	CASSPPPRDGGYGYTF	TGTGCCAGCAGCCCCCCCCCTCGGGACGGGGGCTATGGCTACACCTTC
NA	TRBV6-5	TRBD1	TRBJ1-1	CASSSATGWETEAFF	TGTGCCAGCAGTTCGGCGACAGGGTGGGAAACTGAAGCTTTCTTT
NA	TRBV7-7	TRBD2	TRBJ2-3	CASSSSAGRGSGTQYF	TGTGCTAGCAGCTCTAGCGCGGGGAGGGGATCCGGGACGCAGTATTTT
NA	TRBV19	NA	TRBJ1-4	CASTPRYSPTNEKLFF	TGTGCCAGTACCCCAAGGTACAGCCCAACTAATGAAAAACTGTTTTTT
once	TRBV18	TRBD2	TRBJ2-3	CASSPTSGTTDTQYF	TGTGCCAGCTCACCAACTAGCGGTACCACAGATACGCAGTATTTT
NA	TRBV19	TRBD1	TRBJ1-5	CASSFDRGGQPQHF	TGTGCCAGTAGTTTCGACAGGGGTGGACAGCCCCAGCATTTT
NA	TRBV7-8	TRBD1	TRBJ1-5	CASSSPTGEGQPQHF	TGTGCCAGCAGCTCTCCGACAGGGGAAGGTCAGCCCCAGCATTTT
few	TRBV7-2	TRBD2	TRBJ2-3	CASSLAGIAGAGDTQYF	TGTGCCAGCAGCTTAGCGGGAATAGCGGGAGCGGGAGATACGCAGTATTTT
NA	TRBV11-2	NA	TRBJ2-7	CASSQSTGGSYEQYF	TGTGCCAGCAGCCAGTCGACAGGCGGGTCCTACGAGCAGTACTTC
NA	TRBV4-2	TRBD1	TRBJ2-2	CASSQLWIGTGGTGELFF	TGTGCCAGCAGCCAGCTTTGGATCGGGACAGGGGGCACCGGGGAGCTGTTTTTT
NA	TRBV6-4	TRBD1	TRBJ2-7	CASSDGQAVYEQYF	TGTGCCAGCAGTGACGGACAGGCCGTCTACGAGCAGTACTTC
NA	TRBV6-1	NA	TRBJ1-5	CASSEWRDFNQPQHF	TGTGCCAGCAGTGAATGGAGGGATTTCAATCAGCCCCAGCATTTT
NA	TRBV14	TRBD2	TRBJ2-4	CASSQDIGGAGVNIQYF	TGTGCCAGCAGCCAAGATATCGGGGGGGCTGGTGTGAACATTCAGTACTTC
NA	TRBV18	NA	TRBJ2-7	CASSPSSYEQYF	TGTGCCAGCTCACCATCCAGTTACGAGCAGTACTTC
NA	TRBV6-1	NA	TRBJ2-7	CASSEGGGTGSYEQYF	TGTGCCAGCAGTGAGGGAGGGGGTACAGGCTCCTACGAGCAGTACTTC
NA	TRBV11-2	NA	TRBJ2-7	CASSLGGASYEQYF	TGTGCCAGCAGCTTGGGGGGGGCCTCCTACGAGCAGTACTTC
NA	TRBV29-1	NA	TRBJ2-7	CSVEAGRYEQYF	TGCAGCGTTGAGGCAGGGCGGTACGAGCAGTACTTC
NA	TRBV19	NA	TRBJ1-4	CASSTTRALGEKLFF	TGTGCCAGTAGTACTACCAGGGCTCTGGGGGAAAAACTGTTTTTT
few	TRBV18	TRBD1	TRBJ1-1	CASSLQGARVVRTEAFF	TGTGCCAGCTCGCTACAGGGGGCGCGGGTCGTACGCACTGAAGCTTTCTTT
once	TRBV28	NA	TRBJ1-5	CASIPGGGNQPQHF	TGTGCCAGCATCCCAGGAGGGGGCAATCAGCCCCAGCATTTT
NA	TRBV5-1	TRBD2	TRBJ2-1	CASSPQSAKSGSSSSYNEQFF	TGCGCCAGCAGCCCCCAATCCGCTAAAAGCGGGAGTTCCTCCTCCTACAATGAGCAGTTCTTC
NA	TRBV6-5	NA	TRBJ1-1	CASSYPGGGTEAFF	TGTGCCAGCTCCTATCCGGGGGGCGGAACTGAAGCTTTCTTT
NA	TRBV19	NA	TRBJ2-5	CASSIAVQETQYF	TGTGCCAGTAGTATAGCGGTCCAAGAGACCCAGTACTTC
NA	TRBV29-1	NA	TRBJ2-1	CSVVVAQKGSYNEQFF	TGCAGCGTTGTTGTAGCGCAGAAGGGATCCTACAATGAGCAGTTCTTC
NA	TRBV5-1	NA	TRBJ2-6	CASTPGLTLSGANVLTF	TGCGCCAGCACCCCGGGACTCACCCTTTCTGGGGCCAACGTCCTGACTTTC
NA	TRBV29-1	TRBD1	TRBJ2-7	CSGTGTDYEQYF	TGCAGCGGAACCGGGACAGACTACGAGCAGTACTTC
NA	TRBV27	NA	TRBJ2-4	CASSLLRGGGYIQYF	TGTGCCAGCAGCCTACTACGTGGGGGAGGTTACATTCAGTACTTC
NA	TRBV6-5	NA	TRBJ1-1	CASSLDRQNTEAFF	TGTGCCAGCAGTTTGGACAGACAGAACACTGAAGCTTTCTTT
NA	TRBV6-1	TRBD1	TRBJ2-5	CASSGYRGLLGETQYF	TGTGCCAGCAGTGGTTACAGGGGGCTCCTGGGGGAGACCCAGTACTTC
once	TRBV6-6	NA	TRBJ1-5	CASRFRDQPQHF	TGTGCCAGCAGATTTCGTGATCAGCCCCAGCATTTT
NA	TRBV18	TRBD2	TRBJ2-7	CASSSTSASYEQYF	TGTGCCAGCTCGTCTACTAGCGCCTCCTACGAGCAGTACTTC